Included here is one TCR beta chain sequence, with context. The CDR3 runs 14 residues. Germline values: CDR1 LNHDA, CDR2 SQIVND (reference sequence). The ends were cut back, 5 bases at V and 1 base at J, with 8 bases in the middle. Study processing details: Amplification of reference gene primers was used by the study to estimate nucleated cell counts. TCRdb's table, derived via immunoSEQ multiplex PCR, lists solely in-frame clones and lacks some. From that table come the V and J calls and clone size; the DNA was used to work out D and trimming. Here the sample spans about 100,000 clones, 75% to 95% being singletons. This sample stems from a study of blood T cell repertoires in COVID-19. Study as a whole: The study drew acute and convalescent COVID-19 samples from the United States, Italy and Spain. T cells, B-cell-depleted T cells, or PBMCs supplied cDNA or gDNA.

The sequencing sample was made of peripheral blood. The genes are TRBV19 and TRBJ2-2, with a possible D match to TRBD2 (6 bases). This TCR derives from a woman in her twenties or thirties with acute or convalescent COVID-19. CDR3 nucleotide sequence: TGTGCCAGTAGTGTCGGGAGGAACACCGGGGAGCTGTTTTTT. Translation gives CASSVGRNTGELFF.